The rows below give T cell receptor beta chains drawn from one sample of a study of cytomegalovirus exposure and HLA in healthy donors. Some clones are missing from TCRdb's copy, which holds only in-frame ones; the method was immunoSEQ multiplex PCR. The sample lists some 140,000 clones, 84% occurring once. The specimen was PBMCs. The receptors derive from a woman aged 30 to 39 in good health and CMV-seronegative. The CDR3 runs from the conserved cysteine through the conserved F or W. Each record gives: D gene, J gene, CDR3 length, V gene, clone size, CDR3 DNA, CDR3 protein. D genes are given only for firm matches. Size is stated for part of the rows, as once, few or many counts, or as a class when the clone is expanded.

- | TRBJ2-5 | 13 | TRBV5-1 | - | TGCGCCAGCAGCTTGTTCTACCAAGAGACCCAGTACTTC | CASSLFYQETQYF
TRBD1 | TRBJ1-2 | 15 | TRBV19 | few | TGTGCCAGTAGTATCCCCGACAGGGGGCCTCTTGGCTACACCTTC | CASSIPDRGPLGYTF
TRBD1 | TRBJ2-5 | 15 | TRBV7-9 | - | TGTGCCAGCAGCCCTCAACAGGGGGCGCGGGAGACCCAGTACTTC | CASSPQQGARETQYF
- | TRBJ1-5 | 13 | TRBV4-3 | - | TGCGCCAGCAGCCAAGATCGGTATCAGCCCCAGCATTTT | CASSQDRYQPQHF
- | TRBJ2-3 | 15 | TRBV6-1 | - | TGTGCCAGCAGTGAACTACCTCACCGATCGTTTACGCAGTATTTT | CASSELPHRSFTQYF
TRBD1 | TRBJ1-4 | 14 | TRBV10-1 | - | TGCGCCAGCAGTGAAGGGGGCAGTGATGAAAAACTGTTTTTT | CASSEGGSDEKLFF
TRBD1 | TRBJ2-3 | 13 | TRBV19 | - | TGTGCCAGTAAGGGGGCGCGGACAGATACGCAGTATTTT | CASKGARTDTQYF
- | TRBJ1-1 | 11 | TRBV29-1 | - | TGCAGAGCGAAGGGGAAAACTGAAGCTTTCTTT | CRAKGKTEAFF
TRBD2 | TRBJ2-2 | 15 | TRBV7-2 | - | TGTGCCAGCAGCCACGGGGGGGCGAACACCGGGGAGCTGTTTTTT | CASSHGGANTGELFF
TRBD2 | TRBJ2-7 | 19 | TRBV27 | - | TGTGCCAGCAGTTTCCAGTTCAGCGGGGGGCCACCTCATGCCTACGAGCAGTACTTC | CASSFQFSGGPPHAYEQYF
- | TRBJ1-5 | 16 | TRBV5-6 | - | TGTGCCAGCAGCTCACAGACCTCTAATAGCAATCAGCCCCAGCATTTT | CASSSQTSNSNQPQHF
TRBD2 | TRBJ2-7 | 15 | TRBV2 | - | TGTGCCAGCAGTGGGACTAGCGGCGACTCCTACGAGCAGTACTTC | CASSGTSGDSYEQYF
- | TRBJ1-2 | 12 | TRBV2 | - | TGTGCCAGCACCCCGGGGGGAAGCGGCTACACCTTC | CASTPGGSGYTF
TRBD2 | TRBJ2-3 | 16 | TRBV4-1 | - | TGCGCCAGCAGAATTACTAGCGGGGGCTACACAGATACGCAGTATTTT | CASRITSGGYTDTQYF
TRBD1 | TRBJ1-5 | 16 | TRBV15 | - | TGTGCCACCAGCAGAGATTCAGGGACAGGGGGTCAGCCCCAGCATTTT | CATSRDSGTGGQPQHF
TRBD2 | TRBJ2-1 | 15 | TRBV4-2 | - | TGTGCCAGCAGCCGCGCGGGGGATCTCTACAATGAGCAGTTCTTC | CASSRAGDLYNEQFF
TRBD1 | TRBJ2-7 | 15 | TRBV4-1 | - | TGCGCCAGCAGCCAAGTCGGGACAGGGGTTTACGAGCAGTACTTC | CASSQVGTGVYEQYF
TRBD1 | TRBJ1-2 | 13 | TRBV5-1 | - | TGCGCCAGCAGCCTACAGGGGGCCTATGGCTACACCTTC | CASSLQGAYGYTF
- | TRBJ1-5 | 15 | TRBV5-5 | - | TGTGCCAGCAGCCCCGGGGGGGGCGTCAATCAGCCCCAGCATTTT | CASSPGGGVNQPQHF
- | TRBJ1-2 | 13 | TRBV28 | - | TGTGCCAGCAGCCCACCCGAGGGCTATGGCTACACCTTC | CASSPPEGYGYTF
- | TRBJ2-5 | 15 | TRBV4-2 | - | TGTGCCAGCAGCCAAGCGGACAGGGAGGGGGAGACCCAGTACTTC | CASSQADREGETQYF
TRBD2 | TRBJ2-7 | 15 | TRBV7-2 | - | TGTGCCAGCAGCCAACTAGCGGGGGGGGCTGGCGAGCAGTACTTC | CASSQLAGGAGEQYF
- | TRBJ1-6 | 15 | TRBV5-6 | few | TGTGCCAGCAGCTTGGCCGTAGGGGGACACTCACCCCTCCACTTT | CASSLAVGGHSPLHF
- | TRBJ2-5 | 17 | TRBV5-1 | - | TGCGCCAGCAGCTTATCTAATACAGGGTGGTCCCGGGAGACCCAGTACTTC | CASSLSNTGWSRETQYF
TRBD1 | TRBJ2-3 | 14 | TRBV2 | - | TGTGCCAGCATCGAGACAGGGGTCACAGATACGCAGTATTTT | CASIETGVTDTQYF
- | TRBJ1-1 | 15 | TRBV18 | once | TGTGCCAGCTCACCACTTCAGGGGAGGGGGACTGAAGCTTTCTTT | CASSPLQGRGTEAFF
- | TRBJ2-5 | 12 | TRBV11-2 | - | TGTGCCAGCAGTTTCTACCAAGAGACCCAGTACTTC | CASSFYQETQYF
- | TRBJ2-7 | 14 | TRBV18 | few | TGTGCCAGCTCACCCTTCCGGACGGGGAGCGAGCAGTACTTC | CASSPFRTGSEQYF
- | TRBJ2-3 | 15 | TRBV27 | - | TGTGCCAGCACCACAAGGTGGGGCATCACAGATACGCAGTATTTT | CASTTRWGITDTQYF
- | TRBJ1-1 | 12 | TRBV7-9 | - | TGTGCCAGCAGCCCTCCCCCTAATGAAGCTTTCTTT | CASSPPPNEAFF
TRBD1 | TRBJ2-4 | 13 | TRBV6-1 | - | TGTGCCAGCAGTGGGGGACAGGGGAACATTCAGTACTTC | CASSGGQGNIQYF
TRBD1 | TRBJ1-1 | 14 | TRBV11-2 | - | TGTGCCAGCAGCTTAGATCAGGGGGCGGGTGAAGCTTTCTTT | CASSLDQGAGEAFF
TRBD1 | TRBJ2-1 | 17 | TRBV7-7 | - | TGTGCCAGCAGCTTAGGAGCTGGGACAGGGGCCTACAATGAGCAGTTCTTC | CASSLGAGTGAYNEQFF
- | TRBJ2-3 | 14 | TRBV9 | once | TGTGCCAGCAGCGTACATGGCAGCACAGATACGCAGTATTTT | CASSVHGSTDTQYF
- | TRBJ1-6 | 16 | TRBV13 | - | TGTGCCAGCAGCTTAGGCACAGCGGAATATAATTCACCCCTCCACTTT | CASSLGTAEYNSPLHF
- | TRBJ2-7 | 16 | TRBV7-2 | - | TGTGCCAGCAGCCCCTCGGGGGGCCCTCGCCCCTACGAGCAGTACTTC | CASSPSGGPRPYEQYF
- | TRBJ1-2 | 13 | TRBV19 | - | TGTGCCAGTAGTATATCCGTAAACTATGGCTACACCTTC | CASSISVNYGYTF
TRBD2 | TRBJ2-7 | 15 | TRBV7-8 | - | TGTGCCAGCAGTTATACCTCGGGGGGCTCCTACGAGCAGTACTTC | CASSYTSGGSYEQYF
- | TRBJ2-5 | 15 | TRBV7-7 | - | TGTGCTAGCAGCGCCGGGCGGGGCCGCCAAGAGACCCAGTACTTC | CASSAGRGRQETQYF
TRBD2 | TRBJ2-5 | 14 | TRBV15 | - | TGTGCCACCAGGCGGGGGGATTCCCAAGAGACCCAGTACTTC | CATRRGDSQETQYF
- | TRBJ2-7 | 13 | TRBV19 | - | TGTGCCAGTAGTATACGAGGAAACTACGAGCAGTACTTC | CASSIRGNYEQYF
- | TRBJ1-2 | 16 | TRBV4-3 | - | TGCGCCAGCAGCCCTAAAGCGGTTGGTTTAGACTATGGCTACACCTTC | CASSPKAVGLDYGYTF
- | TRBJ1-3 | 14 | TRBV29-1 | many | TGCAGCGTTCTTCGAAAGAGCTCTGGAAACACCATATATTTT | CSVLRKSSGNTIYF
TRBD1 | TRBJ1-5 | 13 | TRBV2 | few | TGTGCCAGCAAGGGACAGGCTAATCAGCCCCAGCATTTT | CASKGQANQPQHF
TRBD1 | TRBJ1-6 | 15 | TRBV14 | few | TGTGCCAGCAGCCAAGGGAAGGGGGCCTATTCACCCCTCCACTTT | CASSQGKGAYSPLHF
TRBD1 | TRBJ2-5 | 16 | TRBV5-1 | - | TGCGCCAGCAGCTTGGACGCAGGGGGTGGCCAAGAGACCCAGTACTTC | CASSLDAGGGQETQYF
TRBD2 | TRBJ2-7 | 14 | TRBV27 | - | TGTGCCAGCAGTATTAGCGGGGTGTACCACGAGCAGTACTTC | CASSISGVYHEQYF
TRBD1 | TRBJ1-6 | 21 | TRBV27 | - | TGTGCCAGCAGTTTATTCGGACCCGGGACAGGGGGCTCCTCTTATAATTCACCCCTCCACTTT | CASSLFGPGTGGSSYNSPLHF
- | TRBJ2-1 | 14 | TRBV5-1 | - | TGCGCCAGCAGCTTGTCCTCTAGCGTGGCTGAGCAGTTCTTC | CASSLSSSVAEQFF
TRBD1 | TRBJ1-1 | 16 | TRBV19 | - | TGTGCCAGTAGTATCGGTATCGGGACAGTTCGCTCTGAAGCTTTCTTT | CASSIGIGTVRSEAFF
- | TRBJ1-2 | 11 | TRBV4-2 | - | TGTGCCAGCAGCCAAGATGAGGGCTACACCTTC | CASSQDEGYTF
TRBD1 | TRBJ2-5 | 15 | TRBV28 | - | TGTGCCAGCAGTGGGCAGGGACAGGGCGAAGAGACCCAGTACTTC | CASSGQGQGEETQYF
TRBD1 | TRBJ2-7 | 13 | TRBV7-2 | once | TGTGCCAGCAGCACCCGGGACAGGGACGAGCAGTACTTC | CASSTRDRDEQYF